These T cell receptor beta chains were read from a single sample in a study of identical twins. TCRdb used MiXCR to reprocess the 5' RACE reads, holding one entry per CDR3 protein. This table has roughly 480,000 distinct CDR3 sequences, about 24% appearing once. These data were also reused for a study on T cells expressing NK-cell markers.

The sample taken for sequencing was CD4+ T cells sorted from blood. The receptors derive from a woman between 18 and 29 years old in good health. CDR3s include the opening cysteine and the closing phenylalanine or tryptophan. Fields, in order: J gene, V gene, clone size, D gene, CDR3 protein, CDR3 DNA. A D gene is named only where the DNA matches it firmly. Only part of the rows carry a size: once, few, many, or a class if the clone is expanded.

J: TRBJ2-1; V: TRBV10-3; size: .; D: TRBD2; CDR3: CAISTGGINEQFF; DNA: TGTGCCATCAGCACCGGGGGGATCAATGAGCAGTTCTTC
J: TRBJ2-3; V: TRBV15; size: .; D: TRBD2; CDR3: CATSRDRSLAGGGKRDTQYF; DNA: TGTGCCACCAGCAGAGATAGGTCCCTAGCGGGAGGCGGGAAGAGGGATACGCAGTATTTT
J: TRBJ2-3; V: TRBV6-5; size: few; D: TRBD1; CDR3: CASSFPGQGTDTQYF; DNA: TGTGCCAGCAGTTTTCCGGGACAGGGCACAGATACGCAGTATTTT
J: TRBJ2-1; V: TRBV10-2; size: .; D: TRBD2; CDR3: CASREVPSSYNEQFF; DNA: TGCGCCAGCCGGGAGGTCCCCAGCTCCTACAATGAGCAGTTCTTC
J: TRBJ2-3; V: TRBV12-3/TRBV12-4; size: .; D: TRBD1; CDR3: CASSLGGTGMNTQYF; DNA: TGTGCCAGCAGTTTAGGGGGGACAGGGATGAATACGCAGTATTTT
J: TRBJ2-3; V: TRBV6-2/TRBV6-3; size: .; D: .; CDR3: CASSYRETKWDTQYF; DNA: TGTGCCAGCAGTTACCGGGAGACGAAGTGGGATACGCAGTATTTT
J: TRBJ2-2; V: TRBV12-5; size: .; D: .; CDR3: CASGQRETTGELFF; DNA: TGTGCTAGTGGTCAACGGGAGACCACCGGGGAGCTGTTTTTT
J: TRBJ2-1; V: TRBV10-3; size: .; D: .; CDR3: CAISERGLDSYNEQFF; DNA: TGTGCCATCAGTGAGAGGGGACTGGACTCCTACAATGAGCAGTTCTTC
J: TRBJ1-2; V: TRBV20-1; size: few; D: .; CDR3: CSARDLRSEYGYTF; DNA: TGCAGTGCTAGAGACTTACGGTCAGAGTATGGCTACACCTTC
J: TRBJ2-7; V: TRBV7-2; size: few; D: TRBD2; CDR3: CASSTVAGASSYEQYF; DNA: TGTGCCAGCAGCACCGTAGCGGGGGCCAGCTCCTACGAGCAGTACTTC
J: TRBJ1-2; V: TRBV5-1; size: .; D: .; CDR3: CASSPLGGANYGYTF; DNA: TGCGCCAGCAGCCCTTTGGGGGGCGCTAACTATGGCTACACCTTC
J: TRBJ2-5; V: TRBV5-1; size: .; D: .; CDR3: CASSLDSGAQETQYF; DNA: TGCGCCAGCAGCTTGGATTCGGGTGCCCAAGAGACCCAGTACTTC
J: TRBJ2-1; V: TRBV18; size: once; D: .; CDR3: CASSPLGGTGDEQFF; DNA: TGTGCCAGCTCACCTCTCGGAGGGACCGGCGATGAGCAGTTCTTC
J: TRBJ2-1; V: TRBV20-1; size: .; D: .; CDR3: CSAGPNSNEQFF; DNA: TGCAGTGCCGGCCCGAACAGCAATGAGCAGTTCTTC
J: TRBJ2-7; V: TRBV29-1; size: .; D: .; CDR3: CSVRERTWDEQYF; DNA: TGCAGCGTCCGGGAGCGGACGTGGGACGAGCAGTACTTC
J: TRBJ2-3; V: TRBV20-1; size: few; D: TRBD2; CDR3: CSAEAGTSGTDTQYF; DNA: TGCAGTGCCGAGGCCGGGACTAGCGGCACAGATACGCAGTATTTT
J: TRBJ1-1; V: TRBV20-1; size: .; D: TRBD1; CDR3: CSASRNRGGTEAFF; DNA: TGCAGTGCTAGCCGCAACAGGGGTGGTACTGAAGCTTTCTTT
J: TRBJ2-5; V: TRBV29-1; size: few; D: .; CDR3: CSVETETQYF; DNA: TGCAGCGTTGAGACCGAGACCCAGTACTTC
J: TRBJ2-3; V: TRBV20-1; size: few; D: .; CDR3: CSASTLNTQYF; DNA: TGCAGTGCTAGTACTTTGAATACGCAGTATTTT
J: TRBJ2-7; V: TRBV28; size: .; D: .; CDR3: CASSEGGTLPSEQYF; DNA: TGTGCCAGCAGTGAAGGAGGGACCCTCCCTAGCGAGCAGTACTTC
J: TRBJ2-7; V: TRBV7-2; size: few; D: .; CDR3: CASSLYGGGGKEQYF; DNA: TGTGCCAGCAGCTTATACGGCGGAGGGGGTAAGGAGCAGTACTTC
J: TRBJ2-7; V: TRBV12-3/TRBV12-4; size: few; D: .; CDR3: CASSSQGSSYEQYF; DNA: TGTGCCAGCAGCTCGCAGGGAAGCTCCTACGAGCAGTACTTC